This section outlines one TCR beta chain sequence together with its context. What it binds is not known. This entry is derived from a study of cytotoxic CD8 clonotypes in ibrutinib-treated CLL. Across the study: Following treatment for a median approximately 12 months, range 6 to 36, response samples were then taken.

Depths of 1 in 200,000 to 1 in 1 million T cells were the sequencing target. The repertoire was sequenced with immunoSEQ multiplex PCR; TCRdb's copy has only in-frame clones and lacks some. The sample has about 250,000 clones; 60% to 75% are singletons. General study results and limits: The clonality rise at ibrutinib response reflected private clonotype expansion.

V was cut by 3 bases and J by 6 bases, with 6 bases left in between. The CDR3 runs 11 residues. CDR1 is SEHNR, CDR2 FQNEAQ, per germline (reference sequence). Specimen: PBMCs, collected after 24 months of ibrutinib treatment. This clonotype originated in a human donor with chronic lymphocytic leukemia. J is TRBJ2-7 and V is TRBV7-9, with D unclear. The CDR3 region is CASSFGFEQYF. DNA for the CDR3: TGTGCCAGCAGCTTTGGGTTCGAGCAGTACTTC.